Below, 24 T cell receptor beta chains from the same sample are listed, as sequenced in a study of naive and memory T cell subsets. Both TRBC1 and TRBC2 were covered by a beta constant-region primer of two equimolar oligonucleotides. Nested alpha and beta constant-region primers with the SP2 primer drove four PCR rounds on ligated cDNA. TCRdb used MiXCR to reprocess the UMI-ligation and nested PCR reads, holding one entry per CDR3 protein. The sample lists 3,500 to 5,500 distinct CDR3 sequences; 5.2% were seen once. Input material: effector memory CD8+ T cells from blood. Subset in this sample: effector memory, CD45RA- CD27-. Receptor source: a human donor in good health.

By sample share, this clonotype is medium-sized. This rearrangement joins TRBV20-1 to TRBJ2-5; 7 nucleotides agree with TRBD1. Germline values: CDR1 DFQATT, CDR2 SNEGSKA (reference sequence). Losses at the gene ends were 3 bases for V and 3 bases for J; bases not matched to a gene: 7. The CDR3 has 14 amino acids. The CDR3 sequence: CSASRLGTEETQYF. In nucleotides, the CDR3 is TGCAGTGCTAGTCGTCTAGGGACAGAAGAGACCCAGTACTTC.

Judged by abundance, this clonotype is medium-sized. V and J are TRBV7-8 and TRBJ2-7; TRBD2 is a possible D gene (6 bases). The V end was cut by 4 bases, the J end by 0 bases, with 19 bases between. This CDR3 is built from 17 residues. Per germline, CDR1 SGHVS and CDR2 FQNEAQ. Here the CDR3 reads CASSSTGTGLSSYEQYF. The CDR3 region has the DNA TGTGCCAGCAGCTCTACCGGGACTGGACTGAGCTCCTACGAGCAGTACTTC.

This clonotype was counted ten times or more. CDR3 protein: CASSSQTGMADTQYF. CDR3 sequence (DNA): TGTGCCAGCAGTTCCCAAACAGGGATGGCAGATACGCAGTATTTT. The genes are TRBV6-5 and TRBJ2-3; possible D gene TRBD1, 6 bases. The CDR3 is 15 residues long. With 4 bases removed from V and 4 bases from J, the gap between germline ends came to 15 bases. Germline V gene lookup returns CDR1 MNHEY and CDR2 SVGAGI.

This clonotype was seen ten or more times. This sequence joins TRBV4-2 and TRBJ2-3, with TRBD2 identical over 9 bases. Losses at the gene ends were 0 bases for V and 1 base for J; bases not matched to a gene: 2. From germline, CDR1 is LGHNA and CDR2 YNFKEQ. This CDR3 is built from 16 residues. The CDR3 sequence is CASSQEWTSGTDTQYF. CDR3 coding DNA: TGTGCCAGCAGCCAAGAGTGGACTAGCGGCACAGATACGCAGTATTTT.

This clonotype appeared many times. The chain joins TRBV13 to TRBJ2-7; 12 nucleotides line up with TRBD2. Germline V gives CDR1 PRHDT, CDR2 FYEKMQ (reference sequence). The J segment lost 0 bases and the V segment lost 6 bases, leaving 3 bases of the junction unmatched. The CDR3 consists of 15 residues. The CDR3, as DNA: TGTGCCAGCAGGACTAGCGGGGGCAGCTCCTACGAGCAGTACTTC. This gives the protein CASRTSGGSSYEQYF. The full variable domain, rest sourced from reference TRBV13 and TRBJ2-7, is AAGVIQSPRHLIKEKRETATLKCYPIPRHDTVYWYQQGPGQDPQFLISFYEKMQSDKGSIPDRFSAQQFSDYHSELNMSSLELGDSALYFCASRTSGGSSYEQYFGPGTRLTVT.

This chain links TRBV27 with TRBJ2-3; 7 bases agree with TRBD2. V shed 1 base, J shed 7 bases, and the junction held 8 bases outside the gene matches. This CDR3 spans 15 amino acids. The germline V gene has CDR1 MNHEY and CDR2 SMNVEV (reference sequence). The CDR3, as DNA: TGTGCCAGCAGTTTATTTTGGACTAGTCGGCATACGCAGTATTTT. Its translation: CASSLFWTSRHTQYF.

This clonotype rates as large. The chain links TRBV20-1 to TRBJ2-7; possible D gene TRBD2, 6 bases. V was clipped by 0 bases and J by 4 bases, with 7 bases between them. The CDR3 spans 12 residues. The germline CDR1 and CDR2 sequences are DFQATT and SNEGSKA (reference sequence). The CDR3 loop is CSARDREYEQYF. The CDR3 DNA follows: TGCAGTGCTAGAGATCGGGAGTACGAGCAGTACTTC.

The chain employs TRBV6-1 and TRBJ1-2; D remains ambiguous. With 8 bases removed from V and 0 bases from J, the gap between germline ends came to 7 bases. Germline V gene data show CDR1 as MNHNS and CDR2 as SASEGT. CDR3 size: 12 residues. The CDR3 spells CASVAANYGYTF. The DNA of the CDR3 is TGTGCCAGCGTCGCGGCTAACTATGGCTACACCTTC.

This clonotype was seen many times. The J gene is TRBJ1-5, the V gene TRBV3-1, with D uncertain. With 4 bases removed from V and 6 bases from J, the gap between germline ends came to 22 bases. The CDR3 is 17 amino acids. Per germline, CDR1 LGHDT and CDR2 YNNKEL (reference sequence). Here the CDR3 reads CASSPNERVESGQPQHF. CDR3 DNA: TGTGCCAGCAGCCCCAATGAGAGGGTGGAGAGTGGTCAGCCCCAGCATTTT.

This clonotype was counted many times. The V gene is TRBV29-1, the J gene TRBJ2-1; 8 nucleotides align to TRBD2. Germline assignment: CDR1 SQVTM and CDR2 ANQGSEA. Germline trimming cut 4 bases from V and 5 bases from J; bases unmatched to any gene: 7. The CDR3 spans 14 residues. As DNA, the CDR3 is TGCAGCGTTGTCCGGGAGGGCCAGGACAATGAGCAGTTCTTC. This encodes CSVVREGQDNEQFF.

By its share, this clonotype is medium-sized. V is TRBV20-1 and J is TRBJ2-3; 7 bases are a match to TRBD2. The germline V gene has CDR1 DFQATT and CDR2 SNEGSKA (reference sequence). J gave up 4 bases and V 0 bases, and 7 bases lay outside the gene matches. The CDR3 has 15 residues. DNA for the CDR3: TGCAGTGCTAGAGAGGCGGGGCGGGAGTCAGATACGCAGTATTTT. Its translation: CSAREAGRESDTQYF.

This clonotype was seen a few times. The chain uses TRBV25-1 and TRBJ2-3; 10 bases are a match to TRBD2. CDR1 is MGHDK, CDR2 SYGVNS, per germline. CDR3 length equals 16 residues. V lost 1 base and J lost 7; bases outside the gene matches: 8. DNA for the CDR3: TGTGCCAGCAGTGAATCGCTAGCGGGAGATCAAAATACGCAGTATTTT. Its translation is CASSESLAGDQNTQYF.

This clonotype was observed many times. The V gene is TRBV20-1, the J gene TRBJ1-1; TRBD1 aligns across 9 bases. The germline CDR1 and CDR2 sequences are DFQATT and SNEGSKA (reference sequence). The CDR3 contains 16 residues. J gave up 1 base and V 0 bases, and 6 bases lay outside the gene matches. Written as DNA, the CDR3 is TGCAGTGCTAGAGACGTCGCGACAGGGGGGAACACTGAAGCTTTCTTT. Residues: CSARDVATGGNTEAFF.

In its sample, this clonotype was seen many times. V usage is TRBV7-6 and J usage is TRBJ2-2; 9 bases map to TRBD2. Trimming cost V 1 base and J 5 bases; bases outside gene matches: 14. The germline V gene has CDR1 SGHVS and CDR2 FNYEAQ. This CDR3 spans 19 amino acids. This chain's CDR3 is CASSLEAFSGRVLTGELFF. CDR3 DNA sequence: TGTGCCAGCAGCTTAGAGGCTTTTAGCGGGAGAGTCCTTACCGGGGAGCTGTTTTTT.

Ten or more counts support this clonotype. CDR3 region: CASSRWGNEQFF. The CDR3, as DNA: TGTGCCAGCAGCCGCTGGGGGAATGAGCAGTTCTTC. The J gene is TRBJ2-1, the V gene TRBV11-2; D assignment may be TRBD1 or TRBD2 (5 bases each). The V and J ends lost 5 bases and 7 bases respectively, with 9 bases between them. The CDR3 is 12 amino acids. Per germline, CDR1 SGHAT and CDR2 FQNNGV.

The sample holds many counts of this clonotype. The CDR3 is CASSYDPTSGRARDEQFF. The CDR3 nucleotides are TGTGCCAGCAGTTATGACCCGACTAGCGGGAGGGCCAGGGATGAGCAGTTCTTC. This chain connects TRBV6-2 or TRBV6-3 to TRBJ2-1, with 14 bases aligning to TRBD2. The CDR3 is made up of 18 amino acids. Unmatched junction bases numbered 12, after V lost 3 bases and J lost 8 bases. Germline CDR1 is MNHEY and CDR2 is SVGEGT.

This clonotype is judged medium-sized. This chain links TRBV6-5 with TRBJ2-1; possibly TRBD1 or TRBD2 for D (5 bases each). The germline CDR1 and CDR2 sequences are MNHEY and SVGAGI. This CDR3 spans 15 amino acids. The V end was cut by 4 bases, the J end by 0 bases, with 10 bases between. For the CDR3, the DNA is TGTGCCAGCAGTTTTGAGGGGAGCTCCTACAATGAGCAGTTCTTC. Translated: CASSFEGSSYNEQFF.

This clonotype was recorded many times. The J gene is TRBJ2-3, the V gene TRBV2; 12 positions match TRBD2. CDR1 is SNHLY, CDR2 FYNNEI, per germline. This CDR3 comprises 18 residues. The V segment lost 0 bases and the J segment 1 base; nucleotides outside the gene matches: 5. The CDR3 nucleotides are TGTGCCAGCAGTGAAGCGAGGGGGACTAGCGGGCGCACAGATACGCAGTATTTT. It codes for CASSEARGTSGRTDTQYF.

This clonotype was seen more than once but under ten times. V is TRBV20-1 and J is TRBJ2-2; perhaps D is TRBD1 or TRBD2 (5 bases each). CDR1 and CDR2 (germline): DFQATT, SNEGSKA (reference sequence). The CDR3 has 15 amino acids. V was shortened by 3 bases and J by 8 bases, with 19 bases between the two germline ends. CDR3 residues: CSASMVDEGTGELFF. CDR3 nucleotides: TGCAGTGCTAGTATGGTGGACGAGGGGACGGGGGAGCTGTTTTTT.

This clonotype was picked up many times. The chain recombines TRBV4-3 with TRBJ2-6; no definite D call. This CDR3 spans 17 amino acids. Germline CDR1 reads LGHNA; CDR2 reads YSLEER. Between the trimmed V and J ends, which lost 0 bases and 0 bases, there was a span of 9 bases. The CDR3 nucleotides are TGCGCCAGCAGCCAAGATTGGATCCTCTCTGGGGCCAACGTCCTGACTTTC. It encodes CASSQDWILSGANVLTF.

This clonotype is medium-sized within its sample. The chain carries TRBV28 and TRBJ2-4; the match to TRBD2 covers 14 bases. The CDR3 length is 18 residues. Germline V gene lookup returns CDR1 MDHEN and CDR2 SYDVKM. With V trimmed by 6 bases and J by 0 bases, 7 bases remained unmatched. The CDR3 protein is CASSKTSGRALAKNIQYF. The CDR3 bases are TGTGCCAGCAGCAAGACTAGCGGGAGGGCCTTAGCCAAAAACATTCAGTACTTC. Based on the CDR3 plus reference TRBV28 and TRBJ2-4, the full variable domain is DVKVTQSSRYLVKRTGEKVFLECVQDMDHENMFWYRQDPGLGLRLIYFSYDVKMKEKGDIPEGYSVSREKKERFSLILESASTNQTSMYLCASSKTSGRALAKNIQYFGAGTRLSVL.

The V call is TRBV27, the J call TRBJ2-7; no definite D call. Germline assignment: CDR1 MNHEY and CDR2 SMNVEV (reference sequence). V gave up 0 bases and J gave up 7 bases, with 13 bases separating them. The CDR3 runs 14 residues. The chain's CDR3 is CASSLSGSLGEQYF. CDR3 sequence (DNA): TGTGCCAGCAGTTTATCAGGGTCCCTAGGAGAGCAGTACTTC.

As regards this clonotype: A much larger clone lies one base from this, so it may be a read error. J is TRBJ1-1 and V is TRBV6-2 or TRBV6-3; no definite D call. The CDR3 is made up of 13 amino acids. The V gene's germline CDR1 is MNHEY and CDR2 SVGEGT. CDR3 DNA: TGTGCCAGCAGTCTCCGGGATAACAGTGAAGCTTTCTTT. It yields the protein CASSLRDNSEAFF.

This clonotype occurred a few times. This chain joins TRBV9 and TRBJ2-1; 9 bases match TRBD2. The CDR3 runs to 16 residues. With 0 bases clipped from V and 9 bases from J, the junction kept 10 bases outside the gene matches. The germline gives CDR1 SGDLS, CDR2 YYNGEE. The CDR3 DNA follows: TGTGCCAGCAGCGTAGGCGTAGCGGGAGTTGTTGCTGAGCAGTTCTTC. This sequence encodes CASSVGVAGVVAEQFF.